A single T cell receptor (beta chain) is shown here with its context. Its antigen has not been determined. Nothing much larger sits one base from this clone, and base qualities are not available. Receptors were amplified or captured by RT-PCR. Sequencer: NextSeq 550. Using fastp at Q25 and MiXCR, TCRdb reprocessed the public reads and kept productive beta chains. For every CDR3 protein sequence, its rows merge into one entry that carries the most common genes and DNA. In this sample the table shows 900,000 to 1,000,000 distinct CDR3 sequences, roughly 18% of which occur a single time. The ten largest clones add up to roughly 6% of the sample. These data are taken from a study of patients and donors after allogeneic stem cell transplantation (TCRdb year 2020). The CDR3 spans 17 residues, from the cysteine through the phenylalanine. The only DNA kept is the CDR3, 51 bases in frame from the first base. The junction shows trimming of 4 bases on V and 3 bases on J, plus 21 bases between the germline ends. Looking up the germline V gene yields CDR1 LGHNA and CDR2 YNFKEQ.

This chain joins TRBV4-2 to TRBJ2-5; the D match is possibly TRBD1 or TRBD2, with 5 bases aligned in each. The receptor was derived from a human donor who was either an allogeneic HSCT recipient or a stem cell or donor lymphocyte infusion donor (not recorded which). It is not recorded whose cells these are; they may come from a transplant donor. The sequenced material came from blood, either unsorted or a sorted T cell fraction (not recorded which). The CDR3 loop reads CASSPHQSHRREETQYF. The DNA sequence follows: TGTGCCAGCAGCCCCCATCAATCGCACAGGCGGGAAGAGACCCAGTACTTC.